This entry lists 15 T cell receptor beta chains sequenced from one sample in a study of neurological immune-mediated disorders. TCRdb analysed the 5' RACE reads with MiXCR anew, one entry per CDR3 protein. Of some 22,000 distinct CDR3 sequences listed, about 18% are singletons. What was sequenced was CD8+ T cells from blood. These receptors all stem from a woman between 18 and 29 years old with multiple sclerosis.

This chain connects TRBV20-1 to TRBJ1-5, with D unresolved. Deletions cut 0 bases from V and 3 bases from J, with 15 bases between. CDR3 length: 16 residues. Per germline, CDR1 DFQATT and CDR2 SNEGSKA (reference sequence). Here the CDR3 DNA reads TGCAGTGCTAGAGATAATCGGCCCATACTCAATCAGCCCCAGCATTTT. This gives the protein CSARDNRPILNQPQHF.

This clonotype was picked up many times. The CDR3 reads CASSESVLAWNEQFF. DNA for the CDR3: TGTGCCAGCAGTGAAAGCGTTCTAGCTTGGAATGAGCAGTTCTTC. The chain has TRBV2 and TRBJ2-1; a weak D match, TRBD2 (5 bases). CDR3 length: 15 residues. V was shortened by 2 bases and J by 7 bases, with 15 bases between the two germline ends. The V gene's germline CDR1 is SNHLY and CDR2 FYNNEI.

At least ten counts were recorded for this clonotype. This rearrangement joins TRBV6-4 to TRBJ1-2; the match to TRBD1 covers 8 bases. This CDR3 is built from 15 residues. Germline V lookup: CDR1 MRHNA, CDR2 SNTAGT. With V trimmed by 2 bases and J by 8 bases, 10 bases remained unmatched. The CDR3 DNA sequence: TGTGCCAGCAGTGACCCGATTCGACAGGGGAAGGGCTACACCTTC. Translating it yields CASSDPIRQGKGYTF.

This clonotype was recorded many times. This chain uses TRBV20-1 with TRBJ1-2; D is undetermined. V gave up 6 bases and J gave up 4 bases, with 21 bases separating them. There are 15 residues in the CDR3. CDR1 and CDR2 (germline): DFQATT, SNEGSKA (reference sequence). CDR3 coding DNA: TGCAGTGCCCCAAGTTCTAAAACGGGAATCTATGGCTACACCTTC. This gives the protein CSAPSSKTGIYGYTF.

This clonotype appeared many times. The rearrangement links TRBV27 to TRBJ1-5; D unresolved. Germline V gene data show CDR1 as MNHEY and CDR2 as SMNVEV (reference sequence). With 2 bases removed from V and 4 bases from J, the gap between germline ends came to 9 bases. CDR3 size: 14 residues. CDR3 amino acids: CASSLRSQNQPQHF. CDR3 sequence (DNA): TGTGCCAGCAGTTTAAGGTCCCAAAATCAGCCCCAGCATTTT.

This clonotype has at least ten counts. CDR3 nucleotides: TGTGCCACCAGCAAAACAGGGGTGAGGAACACTGAAGCTTTCTTT. Encoded protein: CATSKTGVRNTEAFF. The chain carries TRBV15 and TRBJ1-1; TRBD1 matches at 7 bases. The CDR3 totals 15 residues. Germline V gene data show CDR1 as LNHNV and CDR2 as YYDKDF (reference sequence). Trimming took 4 bases from V and 1 from J; bases not matched to a gene: 6. The variable domain in full, with the rest retrieved from reference TRBV15 and TRBJ1-1, is DAMVIQNPRYQVTQFGKPVTLSCSQTLNHNVMYWYQQKSSQAPKLLFHYYDKDFNNEADTPDNFQSRRPNTSFCFLDIRSPGLGDTAMYLCATSKTGVRNTEAFFGQGTRLTVV.

The chain couples TRBV4-3 to TRBJ2-1; no definite D call. The CDR3 extends over 13 amino acids. In germline, CDR1 is LGHNA, CDR2 YSLEER. V lost 1 base to trimming and J lost 7 bases, with 8 bases between them. The CDR3 is CASSQGNLNEQFF. The CDR3 nucleotides read TGCGCCAGCAGCCAAGGGAATCTGAATGAGCAGTTCTTC.

This clonotype was counted ten times or more. V is TRBV18 and J is TRBJ1-1; D might be TRBD1 (6 bases). Trimming stripped 1 base from V and 6 bases from J, with 12 bases between. CDR1 is KGHSH, CDR2 LQKENI, per germline. The CDR3 consists of 14 residues. CDR3: CASSPRFGGSEAFF. The CDR3 nucleotides are TGTGCCAGCTCACCACGTTTCGGGGGCTCTGAAGCTTTCTTT.

This clonotype was counted at least ten times. The chain employs TRBV20-1 and TRBJ1-1; D unresolved. The CDR3 totals 11 residues. Per the germline V gene, CDR1 is DFQATT and CDR2 is SNEGSKA (reference sequence). The V end lost 7 bases, the J end lost 1 base, and 7 bases lay between the germline ends. As DNA, the CDR3 is TGCAGTGTACCGCAGAACACTGAAGCTTTCTTT. Its protein is CSVPQNTEAFF.

This clonotype appeared many times. CDR3 bases: TGCAGCGTTGAGCGGGACTACGAGCAGTACTTC. Translated, it gives CSVERDYEQYF. J is TRBJ2-7 and V is TRBV29-1, with TRBD2 as a possible D gene (6 bases). V was clipped by 3 bases and J by 3 bases, with 6 bases between them. CDR3 length: 11 residues. CDR1 and CDR2 from the germline V gene are SQVTM and ANQGSEA.

This clonotype was counted many times. The J gene is TRBJ2-1, the V gene TRBV20-1; 14 bases fit TRBD2. The CDR3 is 16 amino acids. From germline, CDR1 is DFQATT and CDR2 SNEGSKA (reference sequence). The ends lost 3 bases at V and 8 bases at J; junction bases unmatched: 9. CDR3 in amino acids: CSARGTSGGILDEQFF. CDR3 bases: TGCAGTGCTAGGGGGACTAGCGGGGGCATCTTGGATGAGCAGTTCTTC.

This clonotype was found many times. The J gene is TRBJ1-2, the V gene TRBV12-3 or TRBV12-4, with 10 bases identical to TRBD1. V was pared by 4 bases and J by 2 bases, with 10 bases of the junction left unmatched. The CDR3 contains 17 residues. In nucleotides, the CDR3 is TGTGCCAGCAGTTCCCTGGACAGGGGGAGGGTAAACTATGGCTACACCTTC. It specifies CASSSLDRGRVNYGYTF.

This clonotype was observed at least ten times. The CDR3 sequence: CSARDYGLAGGTGELFF. The CDR3 region has the DNA TGCAGTGCTAGAGATTATGGGCTAGCGGGAGGCACCGGGGAGCTGTTTTTT. This chain links TRBV20-1 with TRBJ2-2; 11 bases are shared with TRBD2. The CDR3 spans 17 residues. CDR1 and CDR2 from the germline V gene are DFQATT and SNEGSKA (reference sequence). The V segment lost 0 bases and the J segment 4 bases; nucleotides outside the gene matches: 7.

This clonotype was observed at least ten times. The rearrangement uses TRBV27 and TRBJ1-1; D possibly corresponds to TRBD1 (6 bases). The length of the CDR3 is 14 residues. Trimming stripped 3 bases from V and 1 base from J, with 9 bases between. Germline V gives CDR1 MNHEY, CDR2 SMNVEV (reference sequence). CDR3 loop: CASSFGGPNTEAFF. The CDR3 region has the DNA TGTGCCAGCAGTTTCGGGGGCCCGAACACTGAAGCTTTCTTT.

This clonotype was detected many times. The chain's CDR3 is CASSGERTGIRAQYF. In nucleotides, the CDR3 is TGTGCCAGCAGCGGAGAGCGTACAGGGATCCGGGCCCAGTACTTC. This chain joins TRBV7-9 and TRBJ2-5; D is perhaps TRBD1 (6 bases). Germline loops: CDR1 SEHNR, CDR2 FQNEAQ (reference sequence). V was pared by 5 bases and J by 9 bases, with 22 bases between. This CDR3 is built from 15 residues.